A selection of T cell receptor beta chains follows, all from one sample in a study of blood T cell repertoires in COVID-19. Clones were sequenced by immunoSEQ multiplex PCR, and TCRdb holds only the in-frame ones, with some missing. The profile covers about 270,000 clones, with about 90% appearing a single time and 4.1% taken by the ten largest. The sample taken for sequencing was PBMCs or T cells enriched from blood (not recorded which). The receptors shown here come from a woman aged 25 to 45 with acute COVID-19. CDR3s include the opening cysteine and the closing phenylalanine or tryptophan. The order of the fields is J gene, clone size, D gene, V gene, CDR3 DNA, CDR3 protein. A D gene is named only where the DNA matches it firmly. Some rows have no size entry. The others give once, few or many, or a class for an expanded clone.

>TRBJ2-7|NA|NA|TRBV7-6
TGTGCCAGCAGCTTAACCGGTGGTGGCGAGCAGTACTTC
CASSLTGGGEQYF
>TRBJ2-7|NA|TRBD1|TRBV5-8
TGTGCCAGCAGCCGGGACAGGGGCAACGAGCAGTACTTC
CASSRDRGNEQYF
>TRBJ2-1|NA|NA|TRBV20-1
TGCAGTGCTAGTTGGGAGATGCTATACAATGAGCAGTTCTTC
CSASWEMLYNEQFF
>TRBJ1-1|NA|TRBD1|TRBV28
TGTGCCGCCCCGGGACAGGGGAACACTGAAGCTTTCTTT
CAAPGQGNTEAFF
>TRBJ2-7|NA|NA|TRBV28
TGTGCCAGCAGTTTCCCCGGGGGCTCCTACGAGCAGTACTTC
CASSFPGGSYEQYF
>TRBJ2-7|NA|TRBD2|TRBV19
TGTGCCAGTAGTATATCTGGACTAGCGGATTACGAGCAGTACTTC
CASSISGLADYEQYF
>TRBJ2-2|NA|NA|TRBV24-1
TGTGCCACCAGTGACCCCAGCGGGAACACCGGGGAGCTGTTTTTT
CATSDPSGNTGELFF
>TRBJ1-1|NA|NA|TRBV19
TGTGCCAGTAGTCACCGAAACAGGGCCGGGAACACTGAAGCTTTCTTT
CASSHRNRAGNTEAFF
>TRBJ2-7|few|TRBD1|TRBV7-9
TGTGCCAGCAGCTTGGGACAGGATACCTACGAGCAGTACTTC
CASSLGQDTYEQYF
>TRBJ1-6|NA|NA|TRBV2
TGTGCCAGCAGTGGGGAGGGTAATTCACCCCTCCACTTT
CASSGEGNSPLHF
>TRBJ1-1|NA|NA|TRBV28
TGTGCCAGCAGTTCCCGGCTGGGGAGGGCGAACACTGAAGCTTTCTTT
CASSSRLGRANTEAFF
>TRBJ2-3|NA|NA|TRBV30
TGTGCCTGGAGAAGAATATTGGGGAGGGATACGCAGTATTTT
CAWRRILGRDTQYF
>TRBJ1-5|NA|NA|TRBV6-2/TRBV6-3
TGTGCCAGCAGCCGAGGGAGCAATCAGCCCCAGCATTTT
CASSRGSNQPQHF
>TRBJ2-1|once|NA|TRBV12-3/TRBV12-4
TGTGCCAGCAGTCTAGGGTGGGGCGAGCAGTTCTTC
CASSLGWGEQFF
>TRBJ2-3|NA|NA|TRBV18
TGTGCCAGCTCACACCTTTCGGGGGTACAAAGCACAGATACGCAGTATTTT
CASSHLSGVQSTDTQYF
>TRBJ2-7|once|TRBD2|TRBV27
TGTGCCAGCAGTTTTGGCGGGAGGGCTTACGAGCAGTACTTC
CASSFGGRAYEQYF
>TRBJ2-1|NA|TRBD1|TRBV27
TGTGCCAGCAGTTCAACAGGGGGCTCTGAGCAGTTCTTC
CASSSTGGSEQFF
>TRBJ2-7|NA|NA|TRBV5-4
TGTGCCAGCAGCTTGGGGGGAGACTACGAGCAGTACTTC
CASSLGGDYEQYF
>TRBJ2-7|NA|TRBD1|TRBV4-3
TGCGCCAGCAGCCAAGGGGACAGGGTGCGGTACGAGCAGTACTTC
CASSQGDRVRYEQYF
>TRBJ1-1|NA|NA|TRBV18
TGTGCCAGCTCACCAATGTCCGACACTGAAGCTTTCTTT
CASSPMSDTEAFF
>TRBJ2-3|NA|NA|TRBV19
TGTGCCAGTAGTCCTCAACCTGCGACAGATACGCAGTATTTT
CASSPQPATDTQYF
>TRBJ2-7|few|NA|TRBV25-1
TGTGCCAGCAGTGAACTCTGGACACGGCAGTACTTC
CASSELWTRQYF
>TRBJ2-7|NA|TRBD1|TRBV19
TGTGCCAGTAGTATCATTGGGACAGGAGCCTACGAGCAGTACTTC
CASSIIGTGAYEQYF
>TRBJ2-3|NA|TRBD2|TRBV14
TGTGCCAGCAGCCAAGACGAGACTAGCGGGAGGGCCGCGACTAGCACAGATACGCAGTATTTT
CASSQDETSGRAATSTDTQYF
>TRBJ2-1|NA|TRBD2|TRBV11-2
TGTGCCAGCAGCCTAGCGGCTAGCGGGCCCTCCTACAATGAGCAGTTCTTC
CASSLAASGPSYNEQFF
>TRBJ1-6|NA|NA|TRBV19
TGTGCCAGTAGCCTGGACTCCTCAGGCTCCTATAATTCACCCCTCCACTTT
CASSLDSSGSYNSPLHF
>TRBJ1-4|NA|NA|TRBV6-1
TGTGCCAGCAGTGACCCGGGGTGGGGGGGAAAACTGTTTTTT
CASSDPGWGGKLFF
>TRBJ2-3|NA|TRBD2|TRBV27
TGTGCCAGCTGGAGGCGGGGGAGGGTCCCAGATACGCAGTATTTT
CASWRRGRVPDTQYF
>TRBJ2-7|NA|NA|TRBV27
TGTGCCAGCAGTTTATTTCAGGGGTCCTACGAGCAGTACTTC
CASSLFQGSYEQYF
>TRBJ2-3|NA|TRBD1|TRBV5-5
TGTGCCAGCAGCTTGGGACAGGGGGAAGATACGCAGTATTTT
CASSLGQGEDTQYF
>TRBJ2-5|NA|NA|TRBV11-2
TGTGCCAGCAGCCGTAGTGTGTCTGAGAAGACCCAGTACTTC
CASSRSVSEKTQYF
>TRBJ1-2|NA|NA|TRBV27
TGTGCCAGCAGTCCCGACAGGACCCTCTATGGCTACACCTTC
CASSPDRTLYGYTF
>TRBJ1-5|NA|NA|TRBV6-6
TGTGCCAGCAGCCAGTCCCCAGAACAGCCCCAGCATTTT
CASSQSPEQPQHF
>TRBJ1-1|NA|NA|TRBV3-1/TRBV3-2
TGTGCCAGCAGCCCGCATCTAGGGGGTAAGGCTGAAGCTTTCTTT
CASSPHLGGKAEAFF
>TRBJ2-7|NA|NA|TRBV29-1
TGCAGCGTTGTCCGGGACAACTCCTACGAGCAGTACTTC
CSVVRDNSYEQYF
>TRBJ2-3|NA|NA|TRBV28
TGTGCCAGCAGCCGAGCAGGGGGGACTAGGCCTTATTTT
CASSRAGGTRPYF
>TRBJ2-3|NA|NA|TRBV28
TGTGCCAGCCGGTCGAGCACAGATACGCAGTATTTT
CASRSSTDTQYF
>TRBJ1-1|NA|TRBD1|TRBV18
TGTGCCAGCTCGCGGGACAGCAACACTGAAGCTTTCTTT
CASSRDSNTEAFF
>TRBJ1-4|NA|NA|TRBV4-1
TGCGCCAGCAGCCAGGCAACAGGGCTGGATGAAAAACTGTTTTTT
CASSQATGLDEKLFF
>TRBJ1-1|NA|NA|TRBV5-1
TGCGCCAGCAGCTTGTCTCTCGAGGGCACTGAAGCTTTCTTT
CASSLSLEGTEAFF
>TRBJ2-7|NA|NA|TRBV3-1/TRBV3-2
TGTGCCAGCAGCCAGATGCCTCTAGCTGAGCAGTACTTC
CASSQMPLAEQYF
>TRBJ2-3|NA|TRBD2|TRBV11-3
TGTGCCAGCAGTTCTTACGGGACTAGCGGGACGAGCACAGATACGCAGTATTTT
CASSSYGTSGTSTDTQYF
>TRBJ2-2|NA|TRBD2|TRBV2
TGTGCCAGCGGGCGGGAGGGCCGATACACCGGGGAGCTGTTTTTT
CASGREGRYTGELFF
>TRBJ1-1|NA|TRBD1|TRBV28
TGTGCCAGCACCCCAGGACAGGGAGAAAGGGCTTTCTTT
CASTPGQGERAFF
>TRBJ2-2|few|TRBD1|TRBV19
TGTGCCAGTAGTTTCGGACAGGGGACCGGGGAGCTGTTTTTT
CASSFGQGTGELFF